This T cell receptor (beta chain) appears in the sequencing data of a study of response to subunit inactivated influenza vaccine (dated by TCRdb to the late 2010s). For the study in its entirety: Deep quantitative profiling of the T cell receptor repertoire was used in the study to follow responses to a trivalent subunit inactivated influenza vaccine.

Libraries were constructed by RT-PCR. For sequencing, an Illumina HiSeq 2500 was employed. The public reads were run again by TCRdb, first through fastp at Q25 and then through MiXCR, and only productive beta chains were kept. Every entry covers one CDR3 protein and lists the most common genes and DNA from its rows. The sample profile shows about 150,000 distinct CDR3 sequences; roughly 10% of them were found once. Together, the top ten hold about a third of the sample. Paper-wide results and their limitations: It was suggested by the authors that each seasonal influenza vaccination may recruit only a limited number of new T cells.

Counted from cysteine to phenylalanine, this CDR3 has 14 amino acids. Only CDR3 DNA is held: 42 bases, read in frame from base 1. V is pruned by 5 bases and J by 4 bases, leaving 7 bases of the junction without a gene match. The germline V gene encodes CDR1 SGHTA and CDR2 FQGNSA. This clonotype has only a few counts. Its binding antigen is unknown. Base qualities are not at hand, and no much larger clone is one base apart. The sample was CD8+ T cells sorted from PBMCs, taken less than 25 months after vaccination. This sequence originates from a man aged 50-75 years who received an inactivated influenza vaccine. Donor details come from another sample of the same person, matched by shared clones. The rearranged chain carries TRBV7-2 and TRBJ2-5, and 7 bases in between align with TRBD1. The CDR3 protein is CASSKTGFAETQYF. Here is the DNA: TGTGCCAGCAGCAAGACAGGGTTCGCAGAGACCCAGTACTTC.